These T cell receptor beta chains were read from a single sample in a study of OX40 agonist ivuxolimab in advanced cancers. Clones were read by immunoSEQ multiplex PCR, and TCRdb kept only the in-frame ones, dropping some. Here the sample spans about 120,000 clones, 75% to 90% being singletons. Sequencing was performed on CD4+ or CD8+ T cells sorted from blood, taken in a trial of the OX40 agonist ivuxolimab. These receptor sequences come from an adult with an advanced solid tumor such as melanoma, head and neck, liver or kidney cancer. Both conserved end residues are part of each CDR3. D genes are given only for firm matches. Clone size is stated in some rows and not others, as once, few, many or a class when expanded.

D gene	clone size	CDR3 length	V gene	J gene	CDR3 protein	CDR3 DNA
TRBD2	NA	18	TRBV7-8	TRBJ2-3	CASSLLAGGKKGTDTQYF	TGTGCCAGCAGCTTACTAGCGGGGGGCAAAAAAGGCACAGATACGCAGTATTTT
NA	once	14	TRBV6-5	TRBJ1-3	CASSSPGPGNTIYF	TGTGCCAGCAGTTCGCCGGGACCGGGAAACACCATATATTTT
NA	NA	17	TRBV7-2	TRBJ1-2	CASSLVAVPNSDYGYTF	TGTGCCAGCAGCTTAGTTGCAGTCCCTAATTCGGACTATGGCTACACCTTC
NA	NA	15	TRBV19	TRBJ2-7	CASSIATGAHYEQYF	TGTGCCAGTAGTATAGCTACAGGCGCTCACTACGAGCAGTACTTC
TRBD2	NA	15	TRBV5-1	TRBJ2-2	CASSRGLVDSGELFF	TGCGCCAGCAGCCGGGGACTAGTAGACAGCGGGGAGCTGTTTTTT
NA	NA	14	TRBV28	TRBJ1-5	CASSLESKYQPQHF	TGTGCCAGCAGTTTAGAGTCCAAATATCAGCCCCAGCATTTT
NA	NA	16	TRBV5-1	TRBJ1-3	CASSSSTVSSGNTIYF	TGCGCCAGCAGCTCCTCGACAGTCTCCTCTGGAAACACCATATATTTT
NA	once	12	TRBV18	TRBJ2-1	CASSPLTGEQFF	TGTGCCAGCTCACCTTTGACAGGTGAGCAGTTCTTC
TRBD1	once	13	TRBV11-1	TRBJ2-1	CASSLDRANEQFF	TGTGCCAGCAGCTTGGACAGGGCCAATGAGCAGTTCTTC
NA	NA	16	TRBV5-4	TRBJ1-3	CASSLAEAGSGNTIYF	TGTGCCAGCAGCTTGGCCGAGGCAGGATCTGGAAACACCATATATTTT
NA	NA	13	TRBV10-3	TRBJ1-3	CAISGGPENTIYF	TGTGCCATCAGTGGAGGACCCGAAAACACCATATATTTT
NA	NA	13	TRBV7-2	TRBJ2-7	CASSLGVGHEQYF	TGTGCCAGCAGCTTAGGGGTGGGGCACGAGCAGTACTTC
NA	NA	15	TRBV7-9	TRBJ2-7	CASSLGTVPSYEQYF	TGTGCCAGCAGCTTAGGGACAGTCCCCTCCTACGAGCAGTACTTC
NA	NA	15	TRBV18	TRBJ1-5	CASSPQGWGNQPQHF	TGTGCCAGCTCACCGCAGGGTTGGGGCAATCAGCCCCAGCATTTT
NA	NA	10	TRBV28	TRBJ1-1	CATSHVEAFF	TGTGCCACCTCGCATGTTGAAGCTTTCTTT
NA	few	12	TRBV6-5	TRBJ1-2	CASSKTGYGYTF	TGTGCCAGCAGTAAAACAGGGTATGGCTACACCTTC
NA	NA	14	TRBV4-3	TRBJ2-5	CASSQDRGGETQYF	TGCGCCAGCAGCCAAGATCGCGGTGGGGAGACCCAGTACTTC
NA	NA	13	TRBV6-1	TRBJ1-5	CASRIRVNQPQHF	TGTGCCAGCAGGATTCGGGTCAATCAGCCCCAGCATTTT
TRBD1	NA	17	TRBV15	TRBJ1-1	CATSRGQGGALNTEAFF	TGTGCCACCAGCAGAGGACAGGGAGGAGCCCTAAACACTGAAGCTTTCTTT
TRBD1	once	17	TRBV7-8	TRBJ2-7	CASSLGRSRQGTYEQYF	TGTGCCAGCAGCTTAGGGCGTTCGAGACAGGGGACGTACGAGCAGTACTTC
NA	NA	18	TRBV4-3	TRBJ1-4	CASSQEPAGGRGNEKLFF	TGCGCCAGCAGCCAAGAGCCGGCCGGGGGGCGCGGTAATGAAAAACTGTTTTTT
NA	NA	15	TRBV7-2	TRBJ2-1	CASSLAVGAYNEQFF	TGTGCCAGCAGCTTAGCAGTAGGGGCCTACAATGAGCAGTTCTTC
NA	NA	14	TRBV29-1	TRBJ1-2	CSVAPRGRQDGYTF	TGCAGCGTCGCCCCCAGGGGCAGGCAGGATGGCTACACCTTC
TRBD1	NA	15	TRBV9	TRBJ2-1	CASSVDPGQGLEQFF	TGTGCCAGCAGCGTAGATCCGGGACAGGGACTTGAGCAGTTCTTC
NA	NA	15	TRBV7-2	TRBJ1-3	CASSLAGVSGNTIYF	TGTGCCAGCAGCTTAGCCGGGGTCTCTGGAAACACCATATATTTT
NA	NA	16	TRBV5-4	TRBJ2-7	CASSEGPSYDSYEQYF	TGTGCCAGCAGCGAGGGGCCCTCTTATGATTCCTACGAGCAGTACTTC
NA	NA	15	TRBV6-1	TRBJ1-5	CASSPVGTSNQPQHF	TGTGCCAGCAGCCCCGTCGGGACGAGCAATCAGCCCCAGCATTTT
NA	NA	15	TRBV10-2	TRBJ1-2	CASSATGGEGYGYTF	TGCGCCAGCAGTGCCACGGGGGGCGAGGGCTATGGCTACACCTTC
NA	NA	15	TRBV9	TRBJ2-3	CASSVVGGNTDTQYF	TGTGCCAGCAGCGTAGTTGGGGGGAACACAGATACGCAGTATTTT
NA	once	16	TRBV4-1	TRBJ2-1	CVSSQDGSGGPNEQFF	TGCGTCAGCAGCCAAGATGGATCGGGGGGCCCCAATGAGCAGTTCTTC
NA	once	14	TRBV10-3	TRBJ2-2	CAIKLTGDTGELFF	TGTGCCATCAAGCTGACGGGGGACACCGGGGAGCTGTTTTTT
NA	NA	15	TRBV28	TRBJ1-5	CASSLYPGWEQPQHF	TGTGCCAGCAGTTTATATCCGGGGTGGGAGCAGCCCCAGCATTTT
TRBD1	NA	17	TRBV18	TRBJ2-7	CASSPPIRGQGIYEQYF	TGTGCCAGCTCACCACCGATTCGGGGACAGGGAATCTACGAGCAGTACTTC
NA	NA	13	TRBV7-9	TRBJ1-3	CASSPPHAGAIYF	TGTGCCAGCAGCCCCCCCCACGCGGGAGCCATATATTTT
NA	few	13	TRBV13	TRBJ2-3	CASSPQGTDTQYF	TGTGCCAGCAGCCCCCAGGGCACAGATACGCAGTATTTT
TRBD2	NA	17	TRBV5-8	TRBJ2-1	CASSLAQLAGVYNEQFF	TGTGCCAGCAGCTTGGCCCAACTAGCGGGTGTGTACAATGAGCAGTTCTTC
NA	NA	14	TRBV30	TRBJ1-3	CAWSKGGSGNTIYF	TGTGCCTGGAGTAAGGGGGGATCCGGAAACACCATATATTTT
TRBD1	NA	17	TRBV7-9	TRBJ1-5	CASSLGTGGYSNQPQHF	TGTGCCAGCAGCTTAGGGACAGGGGGCTATAGCAATCAGCCCCAGCATTTT
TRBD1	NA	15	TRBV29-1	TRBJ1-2	CSVVPTGVSNYGYTF	TGCAGCGTTGTACCGACAGGGGTGTCTAACTATGGCTACACCTTC
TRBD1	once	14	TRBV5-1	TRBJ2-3	CASSSGQGADTQYF	TGCGCCAGCAGCTCCGGACAGGGGGCAGATACGCAGTATTTT
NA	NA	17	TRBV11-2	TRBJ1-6	CASSDPTGYLMDSPLHF	TGTGCCAGCAGCGACCCTACAGGTTATCTCATGGATTCACCCCTCCACTTT
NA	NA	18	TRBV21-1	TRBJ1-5	CASSKPDRASTGNQPQHF	TGTGCCAGCAGCAAACCGGACAGGGCATCTACGGGCAATCAGCCCCAGCATTTT
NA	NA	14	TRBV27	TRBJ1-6	CASSLNWANSPLHF	TGTGCCAGCAGTTTAAATTGGGCGAATTCACCCCTCCACTTT